This T cell receptor beta chain emerged from a study of blood T cells in healthy people across ages. For the second PCR, which ran for roughly 6 to 11 cycles, a sample-barcoded 5' primer and a J-beta primer mix were used. TCRdb re-analysed the 5' RACE reads in MiXCR, keeping a single row per CDR3 protein. The sample has around 820,000 distinct CDR3 sequences, around 25% seen once; the top ten hold approximately 3.7%. This clonotype was observed a few times. This sample was also put to use in a study of T cells of mothers and their children.

The TCR originated in a boy younger than 18 in good health. Input material: blood.

The CDR3 is CASSSLTGVGETQYF. The CDR3 DNA reads as TGTGCCAGCAGCTCACTGACGGGGGTCGGGGAGACCCAGTACTTC. The rearrangement joins TRBV5-4 to TRBJ2-5; perhaps TRBD2 as D (6 bases). CDR3 length: 15 amino acids. V lost 3 bases, J lost 5 bases, and 17 bases lay in between. CDR1 is SGHNT and CDR2 is YYREEE in the germline V gene (reference sequence).